The subject of this entry is one T cell receptor beta chain. Its antigen is undetermined. This entry belongs to a study of T cell responses to AZD1222 COVID-19 vaccine. Findings and limits, study-wide: Compared with day 0, the breadth and depth of the Spike-specific TCR repertoire rose significantly after two doses of AZD1222. Regions 160-218 and 743-854 held dominance among vaccine-associated CD4 TCRs, which spanned spike. Only after the peak T cell response were repertoires sampled. Most donors were white British and more were female, and clonal diversity was possibly underestimated.

Using immunoSEQ multiplex PCR, the repertoire was profiled, and TCRdb retains in-frame clones only, with some absent. The sample records around 180,000 clones, about 91% being singletons. This TCR was sampled from an adult in good health. This sample comprised peripheral blood, obtained on day 0 of AZD1222 vaccination.

CDR3 sequence reads: CASSYSFSRDNEQFF. The CDR3 DNA follows: TGTGCCAGCAGTTACTCGTTTAGCAGAGACAATGAGCAGTTCTTC. V usage is TRBV6-5 and J usage is TRBJ2-1; unclear D gene. CDR3 size: 15 residues. Looked up from germline, CDR1 is MNHEY and CDR2 is SVGAGI. Deletions cut 0 bases from V and 5 bases from J, with 11 bases between.